The T cell receptor (beta chain) described here comes from a study of blood T cell repertoires in COVID-19. CDR1 and CDR2 (germline): MNHEY, SMNVEV (reference sequence). The CDR3 covers 13 residues. V gave up 3 bases and J gave up 8 bases; unmatched junction bases: 4. What the recovered Cohort 3 donors had was two negative PCRs, clearance, or symptom resolution. Produced via immunoSEQ multiplex PCR; TCRdb's table is partial and in-frame only. Here the sample spans about 200,000 clones, around 89% being singletons. The receptor was isolated from a woman under 30 who had recovered from COVID-19. V is TRBV27 and J is TRBJ2-1; 7 nucleotides align to TRBD2. The sequencing input was PBMCs or T cells enriched from blood (not recorded which). CDR3 DNA sequence: TGTGCCAGCAGTTTGCTGGGAGGGGATGAGCAGTTCTTC. Translated: CASSLLGGDEQFF.